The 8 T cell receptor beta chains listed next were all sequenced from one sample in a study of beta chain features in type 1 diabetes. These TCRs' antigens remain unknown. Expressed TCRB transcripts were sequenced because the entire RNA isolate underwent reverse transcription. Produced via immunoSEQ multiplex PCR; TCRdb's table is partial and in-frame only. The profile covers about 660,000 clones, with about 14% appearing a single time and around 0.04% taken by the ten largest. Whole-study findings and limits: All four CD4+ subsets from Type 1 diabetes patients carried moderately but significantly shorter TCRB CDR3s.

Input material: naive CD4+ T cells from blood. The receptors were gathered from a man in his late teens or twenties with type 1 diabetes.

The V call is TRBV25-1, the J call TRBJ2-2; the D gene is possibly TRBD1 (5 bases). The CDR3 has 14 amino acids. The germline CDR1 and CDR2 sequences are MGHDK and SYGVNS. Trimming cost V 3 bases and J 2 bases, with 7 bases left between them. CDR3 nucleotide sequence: TGTGCCAGCAGTGACAGGGTAAACACCGGGGAGCTGTTTTTT. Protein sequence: CASSDRVNTGELFF.

The CDR3: CASSFSGPNTEAFF. The CDR3 nucleotides read TGTGCCAGCAGCTTTTCAGGTCCAAACACTGAAGCTTTCTTT. The rearrangement links TRBV7-2 to TRBJ1-1; D not resolved. The CDR3 is 14 amino acids. Looked up from germline, CDR1 is SGHTA and CDR2 is FQGNSA. The ends were cut back, 3 bases at V and 2 bases at J, with 10 bases in the middle.

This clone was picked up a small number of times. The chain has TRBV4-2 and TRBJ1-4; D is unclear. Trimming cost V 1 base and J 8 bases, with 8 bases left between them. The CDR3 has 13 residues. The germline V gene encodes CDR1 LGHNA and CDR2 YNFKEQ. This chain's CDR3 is CASSQVQREKLFF. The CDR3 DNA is TGTGCCAGCAGCCAAGTTCAACGGGAAAAACTGTTTTTT.

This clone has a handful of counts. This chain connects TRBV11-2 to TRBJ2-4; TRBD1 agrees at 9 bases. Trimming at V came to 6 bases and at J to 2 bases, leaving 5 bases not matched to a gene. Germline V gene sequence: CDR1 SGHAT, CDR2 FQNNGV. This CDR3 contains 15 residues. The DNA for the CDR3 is TGTGCCAGCAGGACAGGGGGGATGTCCAAAAACATTCAGTACTTC. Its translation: CASRTGGMSKNIQYF.

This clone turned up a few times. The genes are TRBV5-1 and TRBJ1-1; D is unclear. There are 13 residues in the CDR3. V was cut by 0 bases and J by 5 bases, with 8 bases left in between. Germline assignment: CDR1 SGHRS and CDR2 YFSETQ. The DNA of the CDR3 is TGCGCCAGCAGCTTGGCCGTGGGTACTGAAGCTTTCTTT. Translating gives CASSLAVGTEAFF.

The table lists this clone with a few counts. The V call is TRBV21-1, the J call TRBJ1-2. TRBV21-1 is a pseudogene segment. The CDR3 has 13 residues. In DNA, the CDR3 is TGTGCCAGCAGCAAGGGTTTTGCTAGTGGCTACACCTTC. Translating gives CASSKGFASGYTF.

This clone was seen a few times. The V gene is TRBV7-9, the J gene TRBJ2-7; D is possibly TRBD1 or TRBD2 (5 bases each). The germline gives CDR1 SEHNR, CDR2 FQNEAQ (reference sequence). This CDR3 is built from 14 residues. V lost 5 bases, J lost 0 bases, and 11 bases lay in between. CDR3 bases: TGTGCCAGCAGCCGGGGTGGGGGCTCCTACGAGCAGTACTTC. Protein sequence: CASSRGGGSYEQYF. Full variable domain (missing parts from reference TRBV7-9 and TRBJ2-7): DTGVSQNPRHKITKRGQNVTFRCDPISEHNRLYWYRQTLGQGPEFLTYFQNEAQLEKSRLLSDRFSAERPKGSFSTLEIQRTEQGDSAMYLCASSRGGGSYEQYFGPGTRLTVT.

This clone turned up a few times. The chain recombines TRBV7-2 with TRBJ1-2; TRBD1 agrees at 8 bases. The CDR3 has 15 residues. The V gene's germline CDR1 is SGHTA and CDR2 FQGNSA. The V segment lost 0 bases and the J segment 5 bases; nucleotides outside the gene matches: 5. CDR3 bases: TGTGCCAGCAGCTTAGCCCAGGGGGCGTTATATGGCTACACCTTC. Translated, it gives CASSLAQGALYGYTF. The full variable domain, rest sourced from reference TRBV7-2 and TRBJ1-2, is GAGVSQSPSNKVTEKGKDVELRCDPISGHTALYWYRQSLGQGLEFLIYFQGNSAPDKSGLPSDRFSAERTGGSVSTLTIQRTQQEDSAVYLCASSLAQGALYGYTFGSGTRLTVV.